These 15 T cell receptor beta chains were all obtained from the same sample, sequenced in a study of blood T cell repertoires in COVID-19. The method was immunoSEQ multiplex PCR; TCRdb's version includes in-frame clones alone and lacks a portion of them. The sample has 150,000 to 200,000 clones, roughly 84% seen once. The sequencing sample was made of peripheral blood. These TCRs come from a human donor in a cohort sampled during active COVID-19.

The J gene is TRBJ1-1, the V gene TRBV2; 9 bases match TRBD1. The CDR3 sequence is 15 residues long. Germline lookup yields CDR1 SNHLY and CDR2 FYNNEI. V dropped 6 bases and J dropped 2; count of bases not matched to a gene: 7. The CDR3 here is CASRRQGVGNTEAFF. CDR3 nucleotide sequence: TGTGCCAGCAGGCGACAGGGGGTGGGAAACACTGAAGCTTTCTTT.

This clone is a singleton in its sample. V gene TRBV4-2 combines with J gene TRBJ2-7, with a weak D call TRBD2 (5 bases). This CDR3 contains 15 residues. The germline CDR1 and CDR2 sequences are LGHNA and YNFKEQ. V lost 0 bases, J lost 5 bases, and 14 bases lay in between. The CDR3 bases are TGTGCCAGCAGCCAAGAGAGAGGTAGGGAGAACGAGCAGTACTTC. It encodes CASSQERGRENEQYF.

The genes are TRBV18 and TRBJ1-1, with 12 bases fitting TRBD1. Trimming removed 4 bases from V and 4 bases from J; junction bases left unmatched: 1. Germline V lookup: CDR1 KGHSH, CDR2 LQKENI. The CDR3 covers 14 residues. The CDR3 region has the DNA TGTGCCAGCTCACAGGGACAGGGGGCCACTGAAGCTTTCTTT. Protein: CASSQGQGATEAFF.

The chain has TRBV29-1 and TRBJ2-7; D remains unclear. The CDR3 length is 14 residues. Germline V gene data show CDR1 as SQVTM and CDR2 as ANQGSEA. V lost 4 bases and J lost 0, with 13 bases in between. CDR3 sequence: CSVGGSASSYEQYF. For the CDR3, the DNA is TGCAGCGTTGGAGGCAGCGCGAGCTCCTACGAGCAGTACTTC.

J is TRBJ2-7 and V is TRBV19; 8 bases align to TRBD2. CDR3 length equals 17 residues. The V gene end was trimmed by 4 bases and the J gene end by 2 bases; junction bases not matched to a gene: 13. In germline, CDR1 is LNHDA, CDR2 SQIVND (reference sequence). The DNA of the CDR3 is TGTGCCAGTAGTAGAGAGGGGAAAACTAGCGGTGCCTACGAGCAGTACTTC. Protein: CASSREGKTSGAYEQYF.

V usage is TRBV6-5 and J usage is TRBJ2-7; 7 bases map to TRBD2. The germline CDR1 and CDR2 sequences are MNHEY and SVGAGI. The length of the CDR3 is 14 residues. The V and J ends lost 0 bases and 3 bases, in that order; junction bases with no gene match: 2. The CDR3 DNA sequence: TGTGCCAGCAGTTACTCGGCGGGAGACTACGAGCAGTACTTC. Amino acid sequence: CASSYSAGDYEQYF.

The V call is TRBV7-2, the J call TRBJ1-2; tentatively, D is TRBD1 (5 bases). Germline V lookup: CDR1 SGHTA, CDR2 FQGNSA. The V and J ends lost 2 bases and 8 bases respectively, with 9 bases between them. The CDR3 is 12 amino acids. The CDR3: CASSLPGHGYTF. In DNA form, the CDR3 reads TGTGCCAGCAGCTTACCAGGGCACGGCTACACCTTC.

The CDR3 reads CASSTGQGIFYEQYF. CDR3 DNA: TGTGCCAGTAGTACCGGACAGGGAATTTTCTACGAGCAGTACTTC. This chain connects TRBV19 to TRBJ2-7; 8 bases map to TRBD1. The CDR3 loop spans 15 amino acids. Per the germline V gene, CDR1 is LNHDA and CDR2 is SQIVND (reference sequence). The ends lost 4 bases at V and 3 bases at J; junction bases unmatched: 8.

The chain employs TRBV3-1 (or the pseudogene TRBV3-2) and TRBJ2-7, with 9 bases fitting TRBD2. J lost 3 bases, V lost 7 bases, and 7 bases had no gene match. Germline V gene data show CDR1 as LGHDT and CDR2 as YNNKEL (reference sequence). The CDR3 consists of 14 residues. CDR3 sequence (DNA): TGTGCCAGCACAGGCGGGGGGGCCCTCTACGAGCAGTACTTC. Protein sequence: CASTGGGALYEQYF.

J is TRBJ2-2 and V is TRBV21-1; TRBD2 is taken as the D call from the table, unchecked against the DNA. TRBV21-1 is a listed pseudogene. CDR3 length: 16 amino acids. The CDR3: CASSKVAGDFTGELFF. The CDR3 DNA reads as TGTGCCAGCAGCAAAGTAGCGGGAGACTTCACCGGGGAGCTGTTTTTT.

This clone is a singleton in its sample. The chain employs TRBV15 and TRBJ2-1; 8 nucleotides line up with TRBD1. The germline V gene has CDR1 LNHNV and CDR2 YYDKDF (reference sequence). The ends lost 0 bases at V and 2 bases at J; junction bases unmatched: 6. The CDR3 contains 17 residues. For the CDR3, the DNA is TGTGCCACCAGCAGAGATGGAGGACAGGGCGCCTACAATGAGCAGTTCTTC. This codes for CATSRDGGQGAYNEQFF. The whole variable domain, remainder taken from reference TRBV15 and TRBJ2-1, is DAMVIQNPRYQVTQFGKPVTLSCSQTLNHNVMYWYQQKSSQAPKLLFHYYDKDFNNEADTPDNFQSRRPNTSFCFLDIRSPGLGDTAMYLCATSRDGGQGAYNEQFFGPGTRLTVL.

In this sample, this clone turned up once. The chain employs TRBV6-7 and TRBJ2-7; TRBD1 aligns across 7 bases. TRBV6-7 is an ORF, with its function uncertain. Unmatched junction bases numbered 6, after V lost 0 bases and J lost 4 bases. The CDR3 has 15 amino acids. The CDR3 loop is CASSYSRGGGYEQYF. The CDR3, as DNA: TGTGCCAGCAGTTACTCGAGAGGGGGCGGGTACGAGCAGTACTTC.

The chain uses TRBV27 and TRBJ1-6, with no clear D. The V end was cut by 7 bases, the J end by 0 bases, with 7 bases between. CDR3 length: 14 amino acids. CDR1 MNHEY and CDR2 SMNVEV come from the germline V gene (reference sequence). Here the CDR3 reads CASTPSSYNSPLHF. CDR3 nucleotides: TGTGCCAGCACACCGAGCTCCTATAATTCACCCCTCCACTTT.

This sequence joins TRBV9 and TRBJ2-7; 13 bases map to TRBD2. The CDR3 has 15 amino acids. Germline CDR1 reads SGDLS; CDR2 reads YYNGEE. Losses at the gene ends were 3 bases for V and 6 bases for J; bases not matched to a gene: 6. The CDR3 loop is CASSGGLAGRPEQYF. CDR3 sequence (DNA): TGTGCCAGCAGCGGGGGACTAGCGGGAAGACCCGAGCAGTACTTC.

The J gene is TRBJ2-7, the V gene TRBV19, with D perhaps matching TRBD2 (6 bases). Deletions cut 6 bases from V and 0 bases from J, with 15 bases between. The germline V gene encodes CDR1 LNHDA and CDR2 SQIVND (reference sequence). The CDR3 length is 15 residues. The CDR3 sequence is CASSLTGTPSYEQYF. The CDR3 nucleotides read TGTGCCAGTAGCTTAACCGGGACTCCCTCCTACGAGCAGTACTTC.